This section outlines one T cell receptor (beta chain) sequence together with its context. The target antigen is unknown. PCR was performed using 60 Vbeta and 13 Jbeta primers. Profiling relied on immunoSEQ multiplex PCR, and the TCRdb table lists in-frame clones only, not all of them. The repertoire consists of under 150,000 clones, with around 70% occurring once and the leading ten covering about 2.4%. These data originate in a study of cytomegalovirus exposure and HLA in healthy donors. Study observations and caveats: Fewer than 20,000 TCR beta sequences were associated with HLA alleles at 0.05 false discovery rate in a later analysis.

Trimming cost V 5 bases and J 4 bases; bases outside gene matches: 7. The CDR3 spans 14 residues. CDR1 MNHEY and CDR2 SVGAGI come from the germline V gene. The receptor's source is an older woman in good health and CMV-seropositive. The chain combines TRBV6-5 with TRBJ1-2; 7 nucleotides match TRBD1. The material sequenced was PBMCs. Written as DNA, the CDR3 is TGTGCCAGCAGTAACAAACAGGGGCTCTATGGCTACACCTTC. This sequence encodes CASSNKQGLYGYTF.